Given below is one T cell receptor beta chain in context. Antigen specificity is unknown. The table came from immunoSEQ multiplex PCR; TCRdb's copy has only in-frame clones and leaves some out. The table lists fewer than 80,000 clones, approximately 85% of them singletons. Per the germline V gene, CDR1 is MRHNA and CDR2 is SNTAGT. V was trimmed by 2 bases and J by 10 bases, leaving 21 bases between them. The CDR3 runs to 17 residues. The sample belongs to a study of OX40 agonist ivuxolimab in advanced cancers. Study-level results: Nonresponders, in some cases, also had low normalized T-cell clonal expansion.

Sequenced here: CD4+ or CD8+ T cells sorted from blood, sampled in a trial of the OX40 agonist ivuxolimab. This TCR was recovered from an adult with an advanced solid tumor such as melanoma, head and neck, liver or kidney cancer. This chain uses TRBV6-4 with TRBJ1-6; D is possibly TRBD1 (5 bases). In nucleotides, the CDR3 is TGTGCCAGCAGTGACAGGGGTGTAGGGGCAACTAGGTCACCCCTCCACTTT. Protein product: CASSDRGVGATRSPLHF.